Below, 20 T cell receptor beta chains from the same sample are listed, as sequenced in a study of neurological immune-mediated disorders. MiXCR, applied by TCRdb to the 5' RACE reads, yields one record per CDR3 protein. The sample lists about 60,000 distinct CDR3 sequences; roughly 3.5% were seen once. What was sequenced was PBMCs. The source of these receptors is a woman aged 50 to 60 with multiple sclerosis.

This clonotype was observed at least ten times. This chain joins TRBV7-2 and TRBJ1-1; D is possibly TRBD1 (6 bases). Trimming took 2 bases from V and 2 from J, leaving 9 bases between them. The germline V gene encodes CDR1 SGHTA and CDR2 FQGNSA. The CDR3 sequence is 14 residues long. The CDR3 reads CASSLYRANTEAFF. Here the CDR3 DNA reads TGTGCCAGCAGCTTATACAGGGCAAACACTGAAGCTTTCTTT.

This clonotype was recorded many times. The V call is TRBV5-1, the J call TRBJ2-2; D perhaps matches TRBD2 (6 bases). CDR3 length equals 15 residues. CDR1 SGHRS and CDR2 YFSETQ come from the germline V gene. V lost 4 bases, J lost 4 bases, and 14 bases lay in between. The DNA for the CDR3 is TGCGCCAGCAGCCCTTCGGGACTCTCCACCGGGGAGCTGTTTTTT. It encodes CASSPSGLSTGELFF.

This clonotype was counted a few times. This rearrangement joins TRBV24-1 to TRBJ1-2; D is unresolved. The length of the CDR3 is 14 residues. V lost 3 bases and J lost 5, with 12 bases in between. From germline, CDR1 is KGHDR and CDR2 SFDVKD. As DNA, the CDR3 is TGTGCCACCAGTGATCCGGGAAAGAGGTATGGCTACACCTTC. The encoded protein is CATSDPGKRYGYTF.

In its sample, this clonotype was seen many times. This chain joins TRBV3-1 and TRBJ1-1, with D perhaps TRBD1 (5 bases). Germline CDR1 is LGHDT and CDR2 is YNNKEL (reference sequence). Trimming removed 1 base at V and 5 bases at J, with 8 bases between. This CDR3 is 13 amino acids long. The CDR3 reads CASSQGTPTEAFF. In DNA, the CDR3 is TGTGCCAGCAGCCAAGGGACACCTACTGAAGCTTTCTTT.

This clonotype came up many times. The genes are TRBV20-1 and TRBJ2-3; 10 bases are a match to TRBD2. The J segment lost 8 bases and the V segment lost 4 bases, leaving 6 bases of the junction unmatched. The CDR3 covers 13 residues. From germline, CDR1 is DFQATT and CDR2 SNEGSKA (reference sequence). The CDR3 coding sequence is TGCAGTGCTACCCTAGCGGGAGAGGGTACGCAGTATTTT. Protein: CSATLAGEGTQYF.

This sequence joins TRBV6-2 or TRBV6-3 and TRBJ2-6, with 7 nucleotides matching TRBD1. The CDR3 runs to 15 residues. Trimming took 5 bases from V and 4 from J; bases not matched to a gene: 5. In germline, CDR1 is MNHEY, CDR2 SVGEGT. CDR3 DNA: TGTGCCAGCAGTCGAGACAGGGCAGGGGCCAACGTCCTGACTTTC. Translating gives CASSRDRAGANVLTF.

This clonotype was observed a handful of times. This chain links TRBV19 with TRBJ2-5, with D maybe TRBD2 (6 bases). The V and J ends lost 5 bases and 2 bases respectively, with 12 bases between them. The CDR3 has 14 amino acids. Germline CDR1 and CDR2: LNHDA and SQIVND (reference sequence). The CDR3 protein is CASSSLGLQETQYF. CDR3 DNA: TGTGCCAGTAGTTCACTGGGACTGCAAGAGACCCAGTACTTC.

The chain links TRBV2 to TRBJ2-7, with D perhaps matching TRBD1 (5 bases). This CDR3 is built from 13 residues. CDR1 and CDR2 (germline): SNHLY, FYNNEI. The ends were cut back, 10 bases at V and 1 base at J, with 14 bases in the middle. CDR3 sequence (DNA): TGTGCCATCACGACAGAATCTTCCTACGAGCAGTACTTC. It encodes CAITTESSYEQYF.

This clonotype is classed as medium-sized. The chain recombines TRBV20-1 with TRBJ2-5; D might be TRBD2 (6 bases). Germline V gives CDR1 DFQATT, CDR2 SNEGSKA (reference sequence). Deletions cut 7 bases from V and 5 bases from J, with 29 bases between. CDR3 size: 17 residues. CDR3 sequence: CSVQRKGLAFGRETQYF. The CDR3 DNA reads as TGCAGTGTCCAACGAAAAGGGCTAGCGTTCGGCAGGGAGACCCAGTACTTC.

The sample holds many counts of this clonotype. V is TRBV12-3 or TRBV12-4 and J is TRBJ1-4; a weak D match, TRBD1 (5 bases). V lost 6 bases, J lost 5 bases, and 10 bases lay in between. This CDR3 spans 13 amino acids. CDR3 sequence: CASRRGGNEKLFF. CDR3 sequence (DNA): TGTGCCAGCAGGAGGGGCGGGAATGAAAAACTGTTTTTT.

The CDR3, as DNA: TGTGCCAGCAAAGCCTCTGGGGCCAACGTCCTGACTTTC. This codes for CASKASGANVLTF. V gene TRBV6-2 or TRBV6-3 combines with J gene TRBJ2-6, with D hard to call. CDR3 length: 13 amino acids. Between the trimmed V and J ends, which lost 7 bases and 0 bases, there was a span of 4 bases. CDR1 MNHEY and CDR2 SVGEGT come from the germline V gene.

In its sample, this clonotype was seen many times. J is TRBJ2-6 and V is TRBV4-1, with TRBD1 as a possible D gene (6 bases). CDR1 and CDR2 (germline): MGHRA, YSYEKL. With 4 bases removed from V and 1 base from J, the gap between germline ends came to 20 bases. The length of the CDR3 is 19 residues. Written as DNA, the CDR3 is TGCGCCAGCAGCCCGGGGCCGTACAGGGTTGAGTCTGGGGCCAACGTCCTGACTTTC. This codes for CASSPGPYRVESGANVLTF.

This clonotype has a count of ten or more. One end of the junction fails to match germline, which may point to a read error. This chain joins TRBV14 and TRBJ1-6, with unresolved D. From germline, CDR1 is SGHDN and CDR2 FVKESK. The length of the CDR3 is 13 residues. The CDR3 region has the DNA TGTGCCAGCAGCCAGGACGGTCGGAAACCCCTCAACTTT. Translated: CASSQDGRKPLNF.

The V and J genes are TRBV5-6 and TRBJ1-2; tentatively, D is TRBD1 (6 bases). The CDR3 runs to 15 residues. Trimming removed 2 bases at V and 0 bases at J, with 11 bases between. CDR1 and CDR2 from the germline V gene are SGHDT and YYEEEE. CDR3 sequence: CASSFGTFANYGYTF. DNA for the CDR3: TGTGCCAGCAGCTTCGGGACATTCGCTAACTATGGCTACACCTTC.

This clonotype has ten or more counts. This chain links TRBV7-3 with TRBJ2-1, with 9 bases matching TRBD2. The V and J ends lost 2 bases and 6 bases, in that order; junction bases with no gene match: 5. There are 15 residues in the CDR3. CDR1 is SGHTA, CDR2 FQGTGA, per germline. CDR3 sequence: CASSLVSSGVNEQFF. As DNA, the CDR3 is TGTGCCAGCAGCTTAGTGTCTAGCGGGGTCAATGAGCAGTTCTTC.

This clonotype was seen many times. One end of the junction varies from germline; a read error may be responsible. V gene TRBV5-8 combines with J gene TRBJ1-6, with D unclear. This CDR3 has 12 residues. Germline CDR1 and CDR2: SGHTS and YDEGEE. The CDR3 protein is CASKLYNSPLNF. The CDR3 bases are TGTGCCAGCAAACTATATAATTCACCCCTCAACTTT.

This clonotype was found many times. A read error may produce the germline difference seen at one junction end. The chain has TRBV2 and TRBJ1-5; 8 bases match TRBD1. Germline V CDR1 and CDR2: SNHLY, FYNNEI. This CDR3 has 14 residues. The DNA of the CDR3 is TGTGCCAGCAGTGCAGCAGGGGGCAATCAGCCCCAGAATTTT. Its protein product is CASSAAGGNQPQNF.

The CDR3 nucleotides are TGCGCCAGCAGTGAGTCACGCTCAAGGTCGCCGCCTAACTATGGCTACACCTTC. It specifies CASSESRSRSPPNYGYTF. The chain has TRBV10-1 and TRBJ1-2; D not resolved. Deletions cut 0 bases from V and 0 bases from J, with 17 bases between. The CDR3 is made up of 18 amino acids. Germline V gene sequence: CDR1 WNHNN, CDR2 SYGVQD (reference sequence).

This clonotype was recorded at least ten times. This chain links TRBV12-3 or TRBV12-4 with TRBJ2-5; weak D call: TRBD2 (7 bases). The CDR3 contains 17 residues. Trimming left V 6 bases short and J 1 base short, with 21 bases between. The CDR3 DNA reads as TGTGCCAGCAGCCCCCTCATAGGCGGGGGCCCCCAAGAGACCCAGTACTTC. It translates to CASSPLIGGGPQETQYF.

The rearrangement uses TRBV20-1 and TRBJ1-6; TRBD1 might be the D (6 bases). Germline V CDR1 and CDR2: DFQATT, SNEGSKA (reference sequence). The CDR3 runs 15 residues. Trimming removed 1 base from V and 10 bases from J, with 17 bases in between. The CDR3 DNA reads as TGCAGTGCTAGAGTAACTTCAGGGGCAGGATCACCCCTCCACTTT. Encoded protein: CSARVTSGAGSPLHF.